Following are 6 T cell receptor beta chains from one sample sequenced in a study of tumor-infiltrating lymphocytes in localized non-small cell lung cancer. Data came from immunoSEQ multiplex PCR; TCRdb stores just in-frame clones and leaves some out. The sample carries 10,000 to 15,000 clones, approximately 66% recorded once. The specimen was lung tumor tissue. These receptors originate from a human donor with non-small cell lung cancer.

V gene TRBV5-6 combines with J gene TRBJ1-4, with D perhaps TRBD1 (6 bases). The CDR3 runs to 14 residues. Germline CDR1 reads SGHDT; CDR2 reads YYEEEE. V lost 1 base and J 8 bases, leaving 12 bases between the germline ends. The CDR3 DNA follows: TGTGCCAGCAGCTTGCGATTGGGACACGAAAAACTGTTTTTT. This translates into CASSLRLGHEKLFF.

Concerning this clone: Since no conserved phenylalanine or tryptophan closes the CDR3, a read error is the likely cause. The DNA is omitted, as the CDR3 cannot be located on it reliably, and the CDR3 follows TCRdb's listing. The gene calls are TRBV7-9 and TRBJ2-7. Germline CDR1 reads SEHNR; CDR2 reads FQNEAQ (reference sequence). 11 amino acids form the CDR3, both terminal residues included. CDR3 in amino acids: CASSLKLGPGL.

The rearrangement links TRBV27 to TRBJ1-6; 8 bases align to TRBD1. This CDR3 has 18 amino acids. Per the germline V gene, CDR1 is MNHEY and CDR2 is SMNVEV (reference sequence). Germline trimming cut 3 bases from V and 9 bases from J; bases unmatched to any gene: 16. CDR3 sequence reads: CASSFNLGTGPQSSPLHF. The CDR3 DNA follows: TGTGCCAGCAGTTTCAATTTGGGGACAGGCCCCCAAAGTTCACCCCTCCACTTT.

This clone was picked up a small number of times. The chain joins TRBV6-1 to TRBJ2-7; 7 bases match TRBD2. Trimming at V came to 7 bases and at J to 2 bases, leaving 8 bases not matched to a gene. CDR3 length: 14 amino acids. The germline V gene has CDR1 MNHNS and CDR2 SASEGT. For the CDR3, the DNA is TGTGCCAGCACCCGAACTAGCGACGCCTACGAGCAGTACTTC. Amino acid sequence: CASTRTSDAYEQYF.

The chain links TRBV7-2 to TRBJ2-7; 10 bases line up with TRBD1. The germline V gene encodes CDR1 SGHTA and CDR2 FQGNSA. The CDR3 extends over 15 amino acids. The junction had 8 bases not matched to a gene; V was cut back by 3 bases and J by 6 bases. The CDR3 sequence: CASSFQAGTGVEQYF. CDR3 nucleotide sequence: TGTGCCAGCAGCTTCCAGGCCGGGACAGGGGTCGAGCAGTACTTC.

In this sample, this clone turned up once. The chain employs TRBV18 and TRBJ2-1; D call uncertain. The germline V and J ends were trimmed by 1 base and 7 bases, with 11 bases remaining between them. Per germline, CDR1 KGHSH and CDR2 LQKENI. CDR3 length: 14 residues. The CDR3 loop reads CASSPLKQLNEQFF. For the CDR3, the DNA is TGTGCCAGCTCACCACTGAAACAGTTGAATGAGCAGTTCTTC.